This entry lists 18 T cell receptor beta chains sequenced from one sample in a study of identical twins. Each CDR3 protein gets one entry after TCRdb re-called the 5' RACE reads with MiXCR. The table includes approximately 600,000 distinct CDR3 sequences, 7.1% detected once. Another study also made use of these data, one on yellow fever vaccine responses in identical twins.

Input material: PBMCs. These receptors originate from a woman younger than 35 in good health.

The rearrangement links TRBV12-3 or TRBV12-4 to TRBJ2-5; the match to TRBD2 covers 9 bases. This CDR3 spans 13 amino acids. V gave up 7 bases and J gave up 7 bases; unmatched junction bases: 7. CDR3 in DNA: TGTGCCAGCACTAAGCGGGAGGTTGGGACCCAGTACTTC. This sequence encodes CASTKREVGTQYF.

The rearrangement links TRBV6-5 to TRBJ2-7; D is possibly TRBD2 (6 bases). The germline CDR1 and CDR2 sequences are MNHEY and SVGAGI. There are 12 residues in the CDR3. V was pared by 11 bases and J by 6 bases, with 17 bases between. The chain's CDR3 is CAAAGREAEQYF. CDR3 coding DNA: TGTGCCGCGGCGGGCAGGGAGGCCGAGCAGTACTTC.

The gene calls are TRBV12-5 and TRBJ1-2; D may be TRBD1 (6 bases). In germline, CDR1 is LGHNT, CDR2 FRNRAP. This CDR3 has 19 residues. Trimming stripped 7 bases from V and 4 bases from J, with 31 bases between. In nucleotides, the CDR3 is TGTGCTAGTGCTCTAATGACAGGCGAGGTCTTGTTACCATTCTATGGCTACACCTTC. Encoded protein: CASALMTGEVLLPFYGYTF.

The rearrangement links TRBV11-2 to TRBJ2-5; either TRBD1 or TRBD2 may fit D (6 bases each). The CDR3 consists of 14 residues. CDR1 SGHAT and CDR2 FQNNGV come from the germline V gene. Trimming cost V 5 bases and J 5 bases, with 15 bases left between them. CDR3 protein: CASSQSGAGETQYF. CDR3 sequence (DNA): TGTGCCAGCAGCCAATCGGGGGCCGGGGAGACCCAGTACTTC. Combining the CDR3 with reference TRBV11-2 and TRBJ2-5 gives the whole variable domain EAGVAQSPRYKIIEKRQSVAFWCNPISGHATLYWYQQILGQGPKLLIQFQNNGVVDDSQLPKDRFSAERLKGVDSTLKIQPAKLEDSAVYLCASSQSGAGETQYFGPGTRLLVL.

This clonotype occurred a few times. The chain links TRBV2 to TRBJ2-7; the D gene is possibly TRBD1 (6 bases). Germline V lookup: CDR1 SNHLY, CDR2 FYNNEI. Trimming stripped 5 bases from V and 5 bases from J, with 19 bases between. The CDR3 contains 15 residues. CDR3 loop: CASSKDRSRRDEQYF. The CDR3 coding sequence is TGTGCCAGCAGTAAGGACAGATCACGTCGGGACGAGCAGTACTTC.

V and J are TRBV18 and TRBJ2-7; 12 bases line up with TRBD2. The junction had 12 bases not matched to a gene; V was cut back by 4 bases and J by 2 bases. CDR1 is KGHSH and CDR2 is LQKENI in the germline V gene. The CDR3 loop spans 18 amino acids. This CDR3 reads CASSHPGLAGGRAYEQYF. The CDR3 region has the DNA TGTGCCAGCTCACATCCGGGACTAGCGGGTGGAAGAGCCTACGAGCAGTACTTC.

The CDR3 DNA sequence: TGTGCCAGCAGTGTAGGCGCCAGCACAGATACGCAGTATTTT. This encodes CASSVGASTDTQYF. This chain uses TRBV2 with TRBJ2-3; D is unresolved. Per germline, CDR1 SNHLY and CDR2 FYNNEI. The CDR3 covers 14 residues. Deletions cut 4 bases from V and 0 bases from J, with 8 bases between.

This clonotype was seen a handful of times. The CDR3 here is CATSRGDSNEKLFF. The CDR3 DNA reads as TGTGCCACCAGCAGAGGGGACAGTAATGAAAAACTGTTTTTT. V gene TRBV15 combines with J gene TRBJ1-4; 7 nucleotides line up with TRBD1. V dropped 1 base and J dropped 4; count of bases not matched to a gene: 0. The CDR3 is 14 amino acids. CDR1 is LNHNV and CDR2 is YYDKDF in the germline V gene (reference sequence).

A few counts support this clonotype. The CDR3 loop reads CASSSTLSGGGYTF. As DNA, the CDR3 is TGCGCCAGCAGCTCCACGCTTTCGGGTGGGGGCTACACCTTC. The chain carries TRBV5-1 and TRBJ1-2, with no clear D. CDR1 and CDR2 (germline): SGHRS, YFSETQ. The germline V and J ends were trimmed by 3 bases and 8 bases, with 17 bases remaining between them. The CDR3 consists of 14 residues.

The rearrangement links TRBV20-1 to TRBJ2-5; 9 bases are shared with TRBD2. The CDR3 totals 14 residues. The germline gives CDR1 DFQATT, CDR2 SNEGSKA (reference sequence). The CDR3 here is CSLLAGTGVETQYF. Written as DNA, the CDR3 is TGCAGCCTTCTAGCGGGGACGGGGGTGGAGACCCAGTACTTC.

CDR3 nucleotides: TGTGCCAGCAGCGCTCCCCTGGGAATGGGAGATACGCAGTATTTT. Translation gives CASSAPLGMGDTQYF. The J gene is TRBJ2-3, the V gene TRBV9; D gene uncertain. This CDR3 has 15 amino acids. The V end lost 3 bases, the J end lost 5 bases, and 16 bases lay between the germline ends. The germline V gene encodes CDR1 SGDLS and CDR2 YYNGEE.

The chain carries TRBV7-9 and TRBJ2-2; no clear D. The CDR3 is 13 residues long. Germline assignment: CDR1 SEHNR and CDR2 FQNEAQ (reference sequence). V lost 6 bases and J lost 1, with 6 bases in between. CDR3 sequence (DNA): TGTGCCAGCAGAGGGATGAACACCGGGGAGCTGTTTTTT. Its protein product is CASRGMNTGELFF.

The table lists this clonotype with many counts. V usage is TRBV20-1 and J usage is TRBJ2-1; 9 bases map to TRBD2. The CDR3 is 16 amino acids. Germline CDR1 is DFQATT and CDR2 is SNEGSKA (reference sequence). V was pared by 1 base and J by 0 bases, with 4 bases of the junction left unmatched. The CDR3 region has the DNA TGCAGTGCTAGAGTCGTTAGCGGGAGCTCCTACAATGAGCAGTTCTTC. Residues: CSARVVSGSSYNEQFF.

This clonotype was found many times. The genes are TRBV2 and TRBJ1-5; 8 nucleotides agree with TRBD1. The CDR3 has 17 residues. With 4 bases clipped from V and 4 bases from J, the junction kept 12 bases outside the gene matches. Germline CDR1 reads SNHLY; CDR2 reads FYNNEI. The CDR3 nucleotides are TGTGCCAGCAGTGGACAGGGGAAACGTGCCCCTAATCAGCCCCAGCATTTT. It codes for CASSGQGKRAPNQPQHF.

This clonotype has at least ten counts. The J gene is TRBJ2-1, the V gene TRBV5-1; the match to TRBD2 covers 10 bases. The germline gives CDR1 SGHRS, CDR2 YFSETQ. J was trimmed by 5 bases and V by 0 bases; bases with no gene match: 5. The CDR3 runs to 16 residues. The CDR3 nucleotides are TGCGCCAGCAGCTTGGATCGGACTAGCGGACACAATGAGCAGTTCTTC. Protein product: CASSLDRTSGHNEQFF. The full variable domain, rest sourced from reference TRBV5-1 and TRBJ2-1, is KAGVTQTPRYLIKTRGQQVTLSCSPISGHRSVSWYQQTPGQGLQFLFEYFSETQRNKGNFPGRFSGRQFSNSRSEMNVSTLELGDSALYLCASSLDRTSGHNEQFFGPGTRLTVL.

This chain connects TRBV5-6 to TRBJ2-1, with D maybe TRBD1 (6 bases). Germline V gives CDR1 SGHDT, CDR2 YYEEEE. This CDR3 contains 15 residues. V was cut by 4 bases and J by 0 bases, with 11 bases left in between. Here the CDR3 reads CASSRQEISYNEQFF. The CDR3 nucleotides are TGTGCCAGCAGCCGACAGGAAATCTCCTACAATGAGCAGTTCTTC.

A word on this clonotype: A much bigger clone sits one base away, suggesting this may be a read error. The chain couples TRBV5-1 to TRBJ2-5, with D possibly matching TRBD1 (5 bases). V was pared by 6 bases and J by 5 bases, with 14 bases between. This CDR3 region has 13 residues. Per the germline V gene, CDR1 is SGHRS and CDR2 is YFSETQ. CDR3 region: CASTVLNRETQYF. The CDR3 DNA reads as TGCGCCAGCACCGTTCTTAACAGGGAGACCCAGTACTTC.

The chain couples TRBV12-3 or TRBV12-4 to TRBJ2-5; perhaps TRBD2 as D (6 bases). The V gene lost 6 bases and the J gene lost 5 bases, with 22 bases spanning the gap. The CDR3 totals 16 residues. The CDR3: CASRGAVSSAGETQYF. CDR3 coding DNA: TGTGCCAGCAGAGGTGCCGTGTCTAGCGCTGGGGAGACCCAGTACTTC.